The 29 T cell receptor beta chains below all came from one sample that was sequenced in a study of post-analysis software for immune sequencing data (dated by TCRdb to between 2014 and 2017). General findings and caveats noted by the study authors: Patients showed significantly higher frequencies than controls for a few TRBV segments, among them TRBV5-6, TRBV5-1 and TRBV20-1.

Library generation was performed with PCR. Sequencer: Illumina HiSeq 2500. To reduce PCR and sequencing biases, unique molecular identifiers were incorporated into the TCR beta cDNA libraries. Using fastp at Q25 and MiXCR, TCRdb reprocessed the public reads and kept productive beta chains. Rows are combined by CDR3 protein, so each entry shows the most common genes and DNA. The table for this sample lists 350,000 to 500,000 distinct CDR3 sequences; 30% to 40% of them were counted only once. The ten largest account for around 8% of the sample. Their antigen targets remain unknown. Sequenced input: blood. The receptor set was obtained from a girl aged 2 to 10 with multiple sclerosis.

The J gene is TRBJ2-5, the V gene TRBV5-1, with 7 bases matching TRBD2. The J call may not be correct, given that the DNA end is closer to TRBJ2-7. The germline V gene encodes CDR1 SGHRS and CDR2 YFSETQ. The CDR3 consists of 13 residues. The CDR3, as DNA: TGCGCCAGCGCTAGCGGACCCAGCTACGAGCAGTACTTC. This translates into CASASGPSYEQYF.

V is TRBV27 and J is TRBJ2-6, with no clear D. Germline CDR1 reads MNHEY; CDR2 reads SMNVEV (reference sequence). The CDR3 consists of 18 residues. The V end lost 6 bases, the J end lost 4 bases, and 22 bases lay between the germline ends. The CDR3 bases are TGTGCCAGCAGCTTAAGAGGTTGGGCCTCCTCGGGGGCCAACGTCCTGACTTTC. It encodes CASSLRGWASSGANVLTF.

This clonotype was counted between two and nine times. This chain uses TRBV5-1 with TRBJ2-1, with D possibly being TRBD2 (6 bases). This CDR3 comprises 17 residues. Trimming cost V 3 bases and J 0 bases, with 16 bases left between them. Germline V gene data show CDR1 as SGHRS and CDR2 as YFSETQ. The DNA for the CDR3 is TGCGCCAGCAGCTCATTGGAGGGTCAGAGCTCCTACAATGAGCAGTTCTTC. Translated, it gives CASSSLEGQSSYNEQFF.

The J gene is TRBJ2-7, the V gene TRBV12-3 or TRBV12-4; 9 positions agree with TRBD1. Germline trimming cut 6 bases from V and 2 bases from J; bases unmatched to any gene: 5. CDR3 length: 14 amino acids. For the CDR3, the DNA is TGTGCCAGCAGGGCGGGACAGGGTCCCTACGAGCAGTACTTC. This encodes CASRAGQGPYEQYF.

This sequence joins TRBV10-3 and TRBJ1-1; 9 bases map to TRBD1. Germline CDR1 is ENHRY and CDR2 is SYGVKD. The CDR3 sequence is 14 residues long. Trimming at V came to 8 bases and at J to 5 bases, leaving 9 bases not matched to a gene. The CDR3 DNA sequence: TGTGCCATCGCGGAACAGGGGGCGGGTACTGAAGCTTTCTTT. This encodes CAIAEQGAGTEAFF.

The rearrangement links TRBV7-2 to TRBJ1-1, with TRBD1 identical over 8 bases. The CDR3 is 14 amino acids. Per the germline V gene, CDR1 is SGHTA and CDR2 is FQGNSA. The V and J ends lost 5 bases and 4 bases, in that order; junction bases with no gene match: 6. CDR3 nucleotide sequence: TGTGCCAGCAGCACCAGGGGGCGGGGCACTGAAGCTTTCTTT. This encodes CASSTRGRGTEAFF.

The V and J genes are TRBV6-5 and TRBJ2-3; possibly TRBD1 or TRBD2 for D (5 bases each). The CDR3 length is 16 residues. Trimming took off 4 bases at V and 4 bases at J, with 18 bases between the two ends. The germline CDR1 and CDR2 sequences are MNHEY and SVGAGI. CDR3: CASSSGTLLRADTQYF. In DNA form, the CDR3 reads TGTGCCAGCAGTTCGGGGACCTTGCTAAGGGCAGATACGCAGTATTTT.

Details on this clonotype: The germline gene is not matched at one end of the junction; a read error may be the cause. The chain uses TRBV20-1 and TRBJ2-7; TRBD1 matches 9 bases. Germline V gives CDR1 DFQATT, CDR2 SNEGSKA (reference sequence). The CDR3 extends over 14 amino acids. Here the CDR3 DNA reads TGCAGCGCTAGAGGGACAGGGATGGACAATGAGCAGTACTTC. This translates into CSARGTGMDNEQYF.

The rearrangement joins TRBV20-1 to TRBJ2-1; 7 nucleotides line up with TRBD2. The CDR3 runs 15 residues. V lost 3 bases and J lost 3; bases outside the gene matches: 8. From germline, CDR1 is DFQATT and CDR2 SNEGSKA (reference sequence). The CDR3 loop is CSARNLADVYNEQFF. DNA for the CDR3: TGCAGTGCTAGGAATCTAGCGGACGTCTACAATGAGCAGTTCTTC.

This clonotype has just a few counts. This rearrangement joins TRBV5-1 to TRBJ2-5; 12 nucleotides match TRBD1. Germline V gene data show CDR1 as SGHRS and CDR2 as YFSETQ. The V segment lost 6 bases and the J segment 5 bases; nucleotides outside the gene matches: 5. The CDR3 runs to 14 residues. The CDR3 is CASTRDRGQETQYF. CDR3 nucleotides: TGCGCCAGCACCCGGGACAGGGGGCAGGAGACCCAGTACTTC.

The V and J genes are TRBV20-1 and TRBJ1-4, with 7 bases identical to TRBD1. CDR1 and CDR2 from the germline V gene are DFQATT and SNEGSKA (reference sequence). V dropped 5 bases and J dropped 3; count of bases not matched to a gene: 3. The CDR3 totals 13 residues. The chain's CDR3 is CSAYRGANEKLFF. CDR3 in DNA: TGCAGTGCTTACAGGGGAGCTAATGAAAAACTGTTTTTT.

This clonotype was recorded a few times. The DNA for the CDR3 is TGTGCCAGCAGCGGGACAGCAAGCTCCTACGAGCAGTACTTC. It translates to CASSGTASSYEQYF. The chain uses TRBV7-9 and TRBJ2-7, with TRBD1 matching 7 bases. This CDR3 region has 14 residues. Germline CDR1 reads SEHNR; CDR2 reads FQNEAQ (reference sequence). Trimming at V came to 5 bases and at J to 0 bases, leaving 4 bases not matched to a gene. Drawing the rest from reference TRBV7-9 and TRBJ2-7, the complete variable domain is DTGVSQNPRHKITKRGQNVTFRCDPISEHNRLYWYRQTLGQGPEFLTYFQNEAQLEKSRLLSDRFSAERPKGSFSTLEIQRTEQGDSAMYLCASSGTASSYEQYFGPGTRLTVT.

This rearrangement joins TRBV6-5 to TRBJ1-2, with a weak D call TRBD1 (5 bases). Trimming shortened V by 0 bases and J by 7 bases, and 9 bases separated the two germline ends. The length of the CDR3 is 13 residues. From germline, CDR1 is MNHEY and CDR2 SVGAGI. As DNA, the CDR3 is TGTGCCAGCAGTTACTCGTCGACAGCTGGCTACACCTTC. Translated: CASSYSSTAGYTF.

The CDR3 is CSARGGQAREKLFF. The DNA of the CDR3 is TGCAGTGCTAGAGGGGGGCAGGCCAGGGAAAAACTGTTTTTT. The genes are TRBV20-1 and TRBJ1-4; D is perhaps TRBD1 (6 bases). CDR1 and CDR2 (germline): DFQATT, SNEGSKA (reference sequence). The CDR3 has 14 residues. V was clipped by 1 base and J by 8 bases, with 14 bases between them.

The chain employs TRBV20-1 and TRBJ1-5; 7 bases agree with TRBD1. The CDR3 sequence is 13 residues long. Germline-derived CDR1 and CDR2 are DFQATT and SNEGSKA (reference sequence). V trimming: 3 bases; J trimming: 7 bases; junction bases outside the gene matches: 6. CDR3 coding DNA: TGCAGTGCTAGGACAGGGAGGGACCAGCCCCAGCATTTT. Protein product: CSARTGRDQPQHF.

The sample holds a few counts of this clonotype. This chain connects TRBV6-6 to TRBJ2-6; TRBD1 matches at 10 bases. The CDR3 is 15 amino acids. Germline assignment: CDR1 MNHNY and CDR2 SVGAGI (reference sequence). J was trimmed by 10 bases and V by 2 bases; bases with no gene match: 5. For the CDR3, the DNA is TGTGCCAGCAGTTACCCTAGGACAGGGGGAAACGTCCTGACTTTC. Its translation: CASSYPRTGGNVLTF.

The table lists this clonotype with a few counts. V and J are TRBV29-1 and TRBJ2-7; TRBD1 aligns across 7 bases. Trimming cost V 6 bases and J 1 base; bases outside gene matches: 3. Per the germline V gene, CDR1 is SQVTM and CDR2 is ANQGSEA. The CDR3 loop spans 12 amino acids. The CDR3 loop reads CSVWTGSYEQYF. CDR3 DNA sequence: TGCAGCGTGTGGACAGGATCCTACGAGCAGTACTTC.

J is TRBJ2-1 and V is TRBV5-6; 7 positions match TRBD1. V lost 4 bases, J lost 2 bases, and 15 bases stayed unmatched. Germline V gene sequence: CDR1 SGHDT, CDR2 YYEEEE. The CDR3 loop spans 18 amino acids. In nucleotides, the CDR3 is TGTGCCAGCAGCCCCTGGGGGTTAGGGGGCGCCCCCTACAATGAGCAGTTCTTC. This encodes CASSPWGLGGAPYNEQFF. Together with reference TRBV5-6 and TRBJ2-1, the CDR3 gives the full variable domain: DAGVTQSPTHLIKTRGQQVTLRCSPKSGHDTVSWYQQALGQGPQFIFQYYEEEERQRGNFPDRFSGHQFPNYSSELNVNALLLGDSALYLCASSPWGLGGAPYNEQFFGPGTRLTVL.

DNA for the CDR3: TGTGCCACCAGCAGGGCTATGAGGCAGACAAGCTCCTACGAGCAGTACTTC. Translated, it gives CATSRAMRQTSSYEQYF. This rearrangement joins TRBV15 to TRBJ2-7; D ambiguous. Germline V lookup: CDR1 LNHNV, CDR2 YYDKDF (reference sequence). This CDR3 has 17 amino acids. Between the trimmed V and J ends, which lost 3 bases and 0 bases, there was a span of 18 bases. The whole variable domain, remainder taken from reference TRBV15 and TRBJ2-7, is DAMVIQNPRYQVTQFGKPVTLSCSQTLNHNVMYWYQQKSSQAPKLLFHYYDKDFNNEADTPDNFQSRRPNTSFCFLDIRSPGLGDTAMYLCATSRAMRQTSSYEQYFGPGTRLTVT.

The sample holds a few counts of this clonotype. This chain links TRBV29-1 with TRBJ1-1; possibly TRBD1 for D (6 bases). CDR3 length: 14 amino acids. The germline V gene encodes CDR1 SQVTM and CDR2 ANQGSEA. Trimming shortened V by 6 bases and J by 0 bases, and 14 bases separated the two germline ends. The CDR3, as DNA: TGCAGCGTGGTCCGGGACATGATGAACACTGAAGCTTTCTTT. As protein: CSVVRDMMNTEAFF.

J is TRBJ2-1 and V is TRBV2; 7 bases align to TRBD1. The germline CDR1 and CDR2 sequences are SNHLY and FYNNEI. The junction had 8 bases not matched to a gene; V was cut back by 10 bases and J by 5 bases. This CDR3 is built from 13 residues. The CDR3 DNA is TGTGCCAACGGACAGGAGGCGCACAATGAGCAGTTCTTC. Its translation is CANGQEAHNEQFF. The full variable domain, completed using reference TRBV2 and TRBJ2-1, is EPEVTQTPSHQVTQMGQEVILRCVPISNHLYFYWYRQILGQKVEFLVSFYNNEISEKSEIFDDQFSVERPDGSNFTLKIRSTKLEDSAMYFCANGQEAHNEQFFGPGTRLTVL.

V usage is TRBV15 and J usage is TRBJ1-6; perhaps TRBD1 as D (6 bases). This CDR3 has 16 residues. V was shortened by 3 bases and J by 4 bases, with 13 bases between the two germline ends. Germline V CDR1 and CDR2: LNHNV, YYDKDF (reference sequence). Here the CDR3 reads CATSRGPGHYNSPLHF. The CDR3 region has the DNA TGTGCCACCAGCAGGGGTCCGGGACATTATAATTCACCCCTCCACTTT. Complete variable domain (other parts from reference TRBV15 and TRBJ1-6): DAMVIQNPRYQVTQFGKPVTLSCSQTLNHNVMYWYQQKSSQAPKLLFHYYDKDFNNEADTPDNFQSRRPNTSFCFLDIRSPGLGDTAMYLCATSRGPGHYNSPLHFGNGTRLTVT.

This clonotype appeared a few times. V is TRBV7-3 and J is TRBJ2-3, with 14 bases aligning to TRBD2. The CDR3 runs 16 residues. Germline loops: CDR1 SGHTA, CDR2 FQGTGA. The V and J ends lost 5 bases and 3 bases, in that order; junction bases with no gene match: 4. The CDR3 sequence: CASSPWTSGRTDTQYF. DNA of the CDR3: TGTGCCAGCAGCCCGTGGACTAGCGGGAGGACAGATACGCAGTATTTT.

Many counts were recorded for this clonotype. J is TRBJ2-4 and V is TRBV29-1; D perhaps matches TRBD2 (6 bases). CDR3 length: 14 amino acids. V was pared by 3 bases and J by 1 base, with 10 bases between. The germline V gene encodes CDR1 SQVTM and CDR2 ANQGSEA. CDR3 region: CSVDGGEAKNIQYF. The CDR3, as DNA: TGCAGCGTTGACGGCGGGGAGGCCAAAAACATTCAGTACTTC.

The rearrangement uses TRBV6-6 and TRBJ2-2; D remains ambiguous. CDR1 and CDR2 from the germline V gene are MNHNY and SVGAGI (reference sequence). With 2 bases removed from V and 5 bases from J, the gap between germline ends came to 6 bases. The CDR3 totals 13 residues. The CDR3 protein is CASSYMETGELFF. DNA for the CDR3: TGTGCCAGCAGTTACATGGAAACCGGGGAGCTGTTTTTT.

This clonotype came up a few times. The chain's CDR3 is CASSLRSSGEAYEQYF. The CDR3 DNA sequence: TGTGCCAGCAGTTTAAGATCTAGCGGGGAGGCCTACGAGCAGTACTTC. The genes are TRBV28 and TRBJ2-7; 9 bases fit TRBD2. The CDR3 spans 16 residues. The V gene end was trimmed by 2 bases and the J gene end by 2 bases; junction bases not matched to a gene: 7. Germline V CDR1 and CDR2: MDHEN, SYDVKM.

The chain uses TRBV4-1 and TRBJ2-3; D call uncertain. Trimming left V 3 bases short and J 6 bases short, with 7 bases between. The CDR3 extends over 12 amino acids. Germline V gene lookup returns CDR1 MGHRA and CDR2 YSYEKL. DNA for the CDR3: TGCGCCAGCAGCCAGCCCCGGGATACGCAGTATTTT. Its translation is CASSQPRDTQYF.

This rearrangement joins TRBV10-1 to TRBJ2-7; maybe TRBD1 (6 bases). CDR1 is WNHNN and CDR2 is SYGVQD in the germline V gene (reference sequence). The CDR3 has 13 amino acids. Between the trimmed V and J ends, which lost 6 bases and 5 bases, there was a span of 14 bases. The CDR3 coding sequence is TGCGCCAGCAGCTTTACAGGGTTCGACGAGCAGTACTTC. Its protein is CASSFTGFDEQYF.

The rearrangement joins TRBV4-1 to TRBJ2-1; the D gene is possibly TRBD2 (6 bases). This CDR3 contains 16 residues. The V end lost 3 bases, the J end lost 5 bases, and 17 bases lay between the germline ends. Per germline, CDR1 MGHRA and CDR2 YSYEKL. CDR3 nucleotides: TGCGCCAGCAGCCAGCCTGGGGACTTCGGGCACAATGAGCAGTTCTTC. Translating it yields CASSQPGDFGHNEQFF.